The source of this T cell receptor (beta chain) is a study of blood T cell repertoires in COVID-19. On the study more broadly: Nucleic acid was either cDNA or gDNA, and it came from T cells, B-cell-depleted T cells, or PBMCs.

V was pared by 6 bases and J by 2 bases, with 0 bases of the junction left unmatched. The CDR3 is 12 amino acids. Germline values: CDR1 MNHEY, CDR2 SVGAGI. The table lists this clone with a count of one. Here immunoSEQ multiplex PCR was the method, and the copy in TCRdb shows in-frame clones only, minus some. Of approximately 65,000 clones in the sample, 90% are singletons; the top ten hold under 0.65%. What was sequenced was peripheral blood. The chain joins TRBV6-5 to TRBJ1-2, with TRBD1 matching 7 bases. This receptor was obtained from a man aged 50-59 years with COVID-19, enrolled during active disease. Here the CDR3 reads CASRTGNYGYTF. As DNA, the CDR3 is TGTGCCAGCAGGACAGGGAACTATGGCTACACCTTC.